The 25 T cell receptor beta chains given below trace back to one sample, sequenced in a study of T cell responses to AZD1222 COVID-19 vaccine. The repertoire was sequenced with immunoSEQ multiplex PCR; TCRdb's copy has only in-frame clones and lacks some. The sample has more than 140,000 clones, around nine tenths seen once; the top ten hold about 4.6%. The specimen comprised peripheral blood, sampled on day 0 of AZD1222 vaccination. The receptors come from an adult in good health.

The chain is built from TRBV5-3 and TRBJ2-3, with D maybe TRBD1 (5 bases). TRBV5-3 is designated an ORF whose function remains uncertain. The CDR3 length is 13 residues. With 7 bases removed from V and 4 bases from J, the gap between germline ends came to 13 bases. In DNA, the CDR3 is TGTGCCAGAGAAGATGAAGGGGCAGATACGCAGTATTTT. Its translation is CAREDEGADTQYF.

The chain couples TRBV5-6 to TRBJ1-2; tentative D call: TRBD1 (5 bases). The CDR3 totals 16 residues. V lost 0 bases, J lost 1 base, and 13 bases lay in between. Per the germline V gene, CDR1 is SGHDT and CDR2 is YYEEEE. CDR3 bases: TGTGCCAGCAGCTTGGGGCCGAGGGGCCATAACTATGGCTACACCTTC. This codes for CASSLGPRGHNYGYTF.

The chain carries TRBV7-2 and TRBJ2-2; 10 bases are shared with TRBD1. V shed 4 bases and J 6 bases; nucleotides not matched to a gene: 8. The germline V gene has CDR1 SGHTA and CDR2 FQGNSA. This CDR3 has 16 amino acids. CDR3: CASSSQDRGLPGELFF. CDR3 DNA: TGTGCCAGCAGCTCGCAGGACAGGGGGTTGCCCGGGGAGCTGTTTTTT.

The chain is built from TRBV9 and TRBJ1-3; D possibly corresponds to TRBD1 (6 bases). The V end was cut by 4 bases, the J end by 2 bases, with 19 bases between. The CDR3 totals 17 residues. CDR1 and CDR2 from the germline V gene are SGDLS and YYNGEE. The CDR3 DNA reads TGTGCCAGCAGCTTGCGATGGGACTGGGGGCCTGGAAACACCATATATTTT. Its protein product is CASSLRWDWGPGNTIYF.

The CDR3 here is CASSPVRDRATYEQYF. In DNA form, the CDR3 reads TGTGCCAGCTCACCGGTCCGGGACAGGGCCACCTACGAGCAGTACTTC. The chain uses TRBV18 and TRBJ2-7; 9 bases align to TRBD1. The CDR3 loop spans 16 amino acids. The trim removed 3 bases at V and 2 bases at J, leaving 8 bases unmatched. Germline loops: CDR1 KGHSH, CDR2 LQKENI.

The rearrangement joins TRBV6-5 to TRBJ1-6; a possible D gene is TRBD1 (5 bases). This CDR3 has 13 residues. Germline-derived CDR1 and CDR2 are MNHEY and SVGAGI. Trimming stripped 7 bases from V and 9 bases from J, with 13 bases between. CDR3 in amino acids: CASTLRGGSPLHF. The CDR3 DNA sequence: TGTGCCAGCACTCTCCGGGGGGGTTCACCCCTCCACTTT.

The CDR3 protein is CASSKGGDVSEQYF. The CDR3 DNA reads as TGTGCCAGCAGCAAAGGGGGAGACGTCTCCGAGCAGTACTTC. The rearrangement uses TRBV21-1 and TRBJ2-7; the D call TRBD2 from the table was never checked on the DNA. TRBV21-1 represents a pseudogene. The CDR3 totals 14 residues.

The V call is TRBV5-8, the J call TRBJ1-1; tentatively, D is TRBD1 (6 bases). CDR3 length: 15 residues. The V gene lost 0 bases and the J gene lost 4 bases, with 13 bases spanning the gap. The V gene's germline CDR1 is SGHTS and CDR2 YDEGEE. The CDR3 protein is CASSLGSGVSTEAFF. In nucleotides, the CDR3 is TGTGCCAGCAGCTTGGGTTCAGGGGTCAGCACTGAAGCTTTCTTT.

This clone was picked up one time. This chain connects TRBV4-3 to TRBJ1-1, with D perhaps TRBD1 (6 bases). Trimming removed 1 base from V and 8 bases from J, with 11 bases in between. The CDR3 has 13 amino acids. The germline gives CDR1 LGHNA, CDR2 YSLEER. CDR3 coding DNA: TGCGCCAGCAGCCAAGCGGCAGGGGACGAAGCTTTCTTT. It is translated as CASSQAAGDEAFF.

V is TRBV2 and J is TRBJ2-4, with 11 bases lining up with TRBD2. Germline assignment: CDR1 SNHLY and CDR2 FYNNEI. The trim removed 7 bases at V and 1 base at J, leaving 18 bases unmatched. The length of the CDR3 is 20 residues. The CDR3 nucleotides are TGTGCCAGCACTCGCGGGGACGGTTTAGCGGGAGGGCCGGCCAAAAACATTCAGTACTTC. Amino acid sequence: CASTRGDGLAGGPAKNIQYF.

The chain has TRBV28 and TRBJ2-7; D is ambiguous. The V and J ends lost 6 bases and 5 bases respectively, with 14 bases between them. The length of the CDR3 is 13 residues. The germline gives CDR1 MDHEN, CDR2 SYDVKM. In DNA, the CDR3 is TGTGCCAGCAGCCAGCAGCCGGTCCACGAGCAGTACTTC. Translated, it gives CASSQQPVHEQYF.

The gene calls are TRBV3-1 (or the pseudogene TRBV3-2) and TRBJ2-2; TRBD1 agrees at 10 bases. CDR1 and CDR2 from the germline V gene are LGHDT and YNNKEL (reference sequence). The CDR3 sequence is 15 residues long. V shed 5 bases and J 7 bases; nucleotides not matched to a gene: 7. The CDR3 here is CASSIRTGGIGELFF. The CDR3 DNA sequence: TGTGCCAGCAGCATTCGGACAGGGGGGATCGGGGAGCTGTTTTTT.

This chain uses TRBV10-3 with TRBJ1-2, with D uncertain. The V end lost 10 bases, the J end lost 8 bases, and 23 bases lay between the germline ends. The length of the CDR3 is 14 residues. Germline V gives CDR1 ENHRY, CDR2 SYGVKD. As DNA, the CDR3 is TGTGCCACCGCCGGGGAAGGACTTGGCATGGGCTACACCTTC. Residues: CATAGEGLGMGYTF.

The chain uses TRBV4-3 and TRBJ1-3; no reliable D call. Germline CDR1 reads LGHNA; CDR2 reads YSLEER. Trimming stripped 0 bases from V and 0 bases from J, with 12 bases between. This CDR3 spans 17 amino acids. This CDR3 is CASSQEYGRFSGNTIYF. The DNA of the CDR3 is TGCGCCAGCAGCCAAGAATACGGCAGGTTCTCTGGAAACACCATATATTTT.

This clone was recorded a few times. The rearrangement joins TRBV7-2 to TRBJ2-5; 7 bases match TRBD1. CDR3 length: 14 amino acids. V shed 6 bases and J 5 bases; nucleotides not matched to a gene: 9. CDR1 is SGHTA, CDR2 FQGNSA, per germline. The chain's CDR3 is CASSYQQGQETQYF. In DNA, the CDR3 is TGTGCCAGCAGTTACCAACAGGGGCAGGAGACCCAGTACTTC.

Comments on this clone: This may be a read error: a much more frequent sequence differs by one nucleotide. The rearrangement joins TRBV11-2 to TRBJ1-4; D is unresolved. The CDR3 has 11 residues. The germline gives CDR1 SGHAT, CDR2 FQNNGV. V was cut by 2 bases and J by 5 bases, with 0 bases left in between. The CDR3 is CASSLNEKLFF. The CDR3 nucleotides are TGTGCCAGCAGCTTAAATGAAAAACTGTTTTTT.

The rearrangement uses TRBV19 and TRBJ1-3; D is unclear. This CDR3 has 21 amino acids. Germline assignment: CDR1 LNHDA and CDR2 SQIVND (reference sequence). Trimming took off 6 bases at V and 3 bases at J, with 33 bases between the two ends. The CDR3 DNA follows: TGTGCCAGTAGCCCTATAGGACTTTTTACCGCCGGAAGGAGACATGGAAACACCATATATTTT. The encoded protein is CASSPIGLFTAGRRHGNTIYF.

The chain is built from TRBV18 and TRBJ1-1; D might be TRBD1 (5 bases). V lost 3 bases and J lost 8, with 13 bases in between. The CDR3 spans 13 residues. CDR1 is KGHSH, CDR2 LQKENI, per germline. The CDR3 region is CASSPGGTAEAFF. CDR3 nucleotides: TGTGCCAGCTCACCGGGGGGTACTGCCGAAGCTTTCTTT.

The CDR3 protein is CASRIDRASPQPQHF. The DNA for the CDR3 is TGTGCCAGCAGAATCGACAGGGCATCCCCTCAGCCCCAGCATTTT. This chain uses TRBV6-5 with TRBJ1-5, with 7 positions matching TRBD1. The length of the CDR3 is 15 residues. Germline CDR1 and CDR2: MNHEY and SVGAGI. V was pared by 6 bases and J by 6 bases, with 11 bases of the junction left unmatched.

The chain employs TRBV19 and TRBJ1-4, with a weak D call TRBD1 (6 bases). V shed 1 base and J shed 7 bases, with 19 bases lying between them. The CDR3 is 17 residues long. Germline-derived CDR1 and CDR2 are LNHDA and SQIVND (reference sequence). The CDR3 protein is CASSIGGGAWYGEKLFF. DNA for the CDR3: TGTGCCAGTAGTATAGGTGGGGGCGCCTGGTATGGTGAAAAACTGTTTTTT.

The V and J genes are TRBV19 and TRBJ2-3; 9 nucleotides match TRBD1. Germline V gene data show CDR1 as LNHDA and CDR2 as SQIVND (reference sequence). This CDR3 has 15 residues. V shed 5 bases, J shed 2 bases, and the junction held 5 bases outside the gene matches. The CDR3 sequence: CASSLRTGATDTQYF. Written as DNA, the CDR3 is TGTGCCAGTAGTCTGAGGACAGGGGCCACAGATACGCAGTATTTT.

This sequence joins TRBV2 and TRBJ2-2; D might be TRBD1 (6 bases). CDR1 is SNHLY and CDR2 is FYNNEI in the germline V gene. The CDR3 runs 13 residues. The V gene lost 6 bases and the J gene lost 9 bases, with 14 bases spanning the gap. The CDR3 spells CASSPDSHRELFF. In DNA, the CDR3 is TGTGCCAGCAGCCCGGACAGTCACCGGGAGCTGTTTTTT.

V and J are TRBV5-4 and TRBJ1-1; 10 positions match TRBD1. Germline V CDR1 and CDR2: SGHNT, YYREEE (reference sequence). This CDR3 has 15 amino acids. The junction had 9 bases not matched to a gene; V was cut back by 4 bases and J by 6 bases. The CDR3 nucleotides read TGTGCCAGCAGCCTTCCGGGACAGGGGCCCTCTGAAGCTTTCTTT. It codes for CASSLPGQGPSEAFF.

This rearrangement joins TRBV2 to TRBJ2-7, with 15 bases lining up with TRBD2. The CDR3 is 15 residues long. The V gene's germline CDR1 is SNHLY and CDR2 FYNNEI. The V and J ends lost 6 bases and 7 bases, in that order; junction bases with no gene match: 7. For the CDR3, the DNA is TGTGCCAGCAGGGGGACTAGCGGGAGGTTGGGTGAGCAGTACTTC. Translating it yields CASRGTSGRLGEQYF.

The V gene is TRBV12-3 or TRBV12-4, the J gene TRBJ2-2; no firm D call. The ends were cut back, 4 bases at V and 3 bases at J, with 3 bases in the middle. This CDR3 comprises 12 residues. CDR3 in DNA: TGTGCCAGCAGTTCGGACACCGGGGAGCTGTTTTTT. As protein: CASSSDTGELFF.